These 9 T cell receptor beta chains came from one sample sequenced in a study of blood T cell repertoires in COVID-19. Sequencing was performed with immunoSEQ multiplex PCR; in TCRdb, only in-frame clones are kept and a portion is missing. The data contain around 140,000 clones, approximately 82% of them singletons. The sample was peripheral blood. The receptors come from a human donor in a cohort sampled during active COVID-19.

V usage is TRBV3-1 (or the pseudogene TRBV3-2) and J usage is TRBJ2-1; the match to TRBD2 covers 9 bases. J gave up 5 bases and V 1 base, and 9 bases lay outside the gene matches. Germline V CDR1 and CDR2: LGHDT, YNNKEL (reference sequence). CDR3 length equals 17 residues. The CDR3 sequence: CASSQGKIAGDDNEQFF. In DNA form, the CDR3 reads TGTGCCAGCAGCCAAGGAAAAATAGCGGGGGACGACAATGAGCAGTTCTTC.

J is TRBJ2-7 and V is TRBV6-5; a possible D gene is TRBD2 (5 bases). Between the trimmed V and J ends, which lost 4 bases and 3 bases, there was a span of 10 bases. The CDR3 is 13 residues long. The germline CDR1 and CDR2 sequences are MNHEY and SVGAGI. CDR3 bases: TGTGCCAGCAGTTTCTATAGCGACTACGAGCAGTACTTC. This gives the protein CASSFYSDYEQYF.

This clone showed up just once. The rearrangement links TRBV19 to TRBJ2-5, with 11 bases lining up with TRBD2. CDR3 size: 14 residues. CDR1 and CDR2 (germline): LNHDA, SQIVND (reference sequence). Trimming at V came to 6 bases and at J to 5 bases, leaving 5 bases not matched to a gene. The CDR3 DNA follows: TGTGCCAGTAGACTAGCGGGAGAGGTTGAGACCCAGTACTTC. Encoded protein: CASRLAGEVETQYF.

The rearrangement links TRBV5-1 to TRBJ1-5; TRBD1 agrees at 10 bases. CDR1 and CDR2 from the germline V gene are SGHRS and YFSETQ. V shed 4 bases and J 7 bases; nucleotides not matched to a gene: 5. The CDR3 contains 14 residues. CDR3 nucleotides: TGCGCCAGCAGCCCTGGGACAGGGGAACAGCCCCAGCATTTT. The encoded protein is CASSPGTGEQPQHF.

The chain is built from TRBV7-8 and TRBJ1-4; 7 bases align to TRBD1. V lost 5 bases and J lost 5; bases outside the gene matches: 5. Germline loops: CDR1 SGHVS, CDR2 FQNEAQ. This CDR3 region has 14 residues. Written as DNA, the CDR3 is TGTGCCAGCAGCCGAGGGGGCGCAAATGAAAAACTGTTTTTT. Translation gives CASSRGGANEKLFF.

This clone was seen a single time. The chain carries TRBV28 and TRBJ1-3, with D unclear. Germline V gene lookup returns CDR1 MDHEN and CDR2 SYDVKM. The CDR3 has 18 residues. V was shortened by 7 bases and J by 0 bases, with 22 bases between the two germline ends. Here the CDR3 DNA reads TGTGCCAGCACCACTAGAATAGGCCTACTAGCCTCTGGAAACACCATATATTTT. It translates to CASTTRIGLLASGNTIYF.

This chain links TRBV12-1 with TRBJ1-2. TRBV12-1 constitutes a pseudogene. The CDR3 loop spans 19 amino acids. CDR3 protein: CASSPPPGGGVIGHYGYTF. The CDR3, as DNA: TGTGCCAGCAGCCCGCCCCCGGGAGGGGGCGTAATAGGGCACTATGGCTACACCTTC.

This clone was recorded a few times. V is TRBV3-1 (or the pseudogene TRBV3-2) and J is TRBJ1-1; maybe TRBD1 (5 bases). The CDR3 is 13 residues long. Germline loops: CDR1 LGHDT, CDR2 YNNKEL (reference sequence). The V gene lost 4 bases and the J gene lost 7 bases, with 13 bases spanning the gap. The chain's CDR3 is CASSRWVQGEAFF. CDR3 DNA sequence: TGTGCCAGCAGCCGCTGGGTTCAGGGTGAAGCTTTCTTT.

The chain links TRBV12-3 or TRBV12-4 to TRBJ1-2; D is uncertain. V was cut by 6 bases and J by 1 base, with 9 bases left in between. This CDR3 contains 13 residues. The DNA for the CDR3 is TGTGCCAGCAGCCCAGGTCGTAACTATGGCTACACCTTC. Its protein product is CASSPGRNYGYTF.